This paragraph covers one T cell receptor (beta chain) sequence. These data originate in a study of cytotoxic CD8 clonotypes in ibrutinib-treated CLL. Study summary: Mean productive templates were about 260,000; mean productive rearrangements were roughly 100,000.

Here immunoSEQ multiplex PCR was the method, and the copy in TCRdb shows in-frame clones only, minus some. The sample carries about 130,000 clones, around 85% recorded once. Germline CDR1 reads SNHLY; CDR2 reads FYNNEI. This CDR3 comprises 12 residues. V lost 4 bases to trimming and J lost 4 bases, with 2 bases between them. This clonotype was obtained from a human donor with chronic lymphocytic leukemia. This chain uses TRBV2 with TRBJ2-6; D gene ambiguous. The sequenced sample was PBMCs, obtained after 24 months of ibrutinib treatment. In DNA form, the CDR3 reads TGTGCCAGCAGTGTGGGGGCCAACGTCCTGACTTTC. This translates into CASSVGANVLTF.